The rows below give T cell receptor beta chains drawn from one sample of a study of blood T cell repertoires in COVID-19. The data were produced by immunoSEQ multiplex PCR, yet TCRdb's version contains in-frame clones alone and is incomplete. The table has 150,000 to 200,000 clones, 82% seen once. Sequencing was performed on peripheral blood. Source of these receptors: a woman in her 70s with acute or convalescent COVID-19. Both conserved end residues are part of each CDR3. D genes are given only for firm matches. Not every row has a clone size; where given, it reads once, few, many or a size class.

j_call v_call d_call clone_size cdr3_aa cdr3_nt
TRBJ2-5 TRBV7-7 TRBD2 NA CASSLFVSGGETQYF TGTGCCAGCAGTCTCTTCGTTTCCGGGGGGGAGACCCAGTACTTC
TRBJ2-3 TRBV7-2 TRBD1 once CASRRRTGSASSTDTQYF TGTGCCAGCAGGAGACGGACAGGCTCCGCGTCTAGCACAGATACGCAGTATTTT
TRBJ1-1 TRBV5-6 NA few CASSLAPGRGNTEAFF TGTGCCAGCAGCTTGGCCCCAGGGCGGGGCAACACTGAAGCTTTCTTT
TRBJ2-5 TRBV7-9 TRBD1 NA CASSNTGGSQTQYF TGTGCCAGCAGCAATACAGGGGGTTCACAGACCCAGTACTTC
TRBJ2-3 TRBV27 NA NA CASSLMARGDTQYF TGTGCCAGCAGTCTAATGGCCCGCGGGGATACGCAGTATTTT
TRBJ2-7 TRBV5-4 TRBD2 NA CASSFGGGAGPYEQYF TGTGCCAGCAGCTTCGGTGGTGGAGCGGGACCCTACGAGCAGTACTTC
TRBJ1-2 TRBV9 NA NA CASSLRQAGEGGYTF TGTGCCAGCAGCTTGCGACAGGCGGGCGAAGGAGGCTACACCTTC
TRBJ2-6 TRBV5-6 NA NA CASRDTAPGANVLTF TGTGCCAGCAGGGACACTGCGCCTGGGGCCAACGTCCTGACTTTC
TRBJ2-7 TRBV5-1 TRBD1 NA CASSSRQGPNEQYF TGCGCCAGCAGCAGCAGACAGGGTCCCAACGAGCAGTACTTC
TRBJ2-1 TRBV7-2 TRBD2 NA CASSSSSGSYNEQFF TGTGCCAGCAGTTCATCTAGCGGCTCCTACAATGAGCAGTTCTTC
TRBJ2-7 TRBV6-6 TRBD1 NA CASSNRDRAIGQYF TGTGCCAGCAGCAACCGGGACAGGGCCATTGGGCAGTACTTC
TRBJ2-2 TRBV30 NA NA CAWRGRWTALNTGELFF TGTGCCTGGAGGGGCAGATGGACAGCCTTGAACACCGGGGAGCTGTTTTTT
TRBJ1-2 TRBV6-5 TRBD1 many CASLSDRPPYGYTF TGTGCCAGCCTCTCGGACAGGCCCCCATATGGCTACACCTTC
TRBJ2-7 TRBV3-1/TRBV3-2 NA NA CASSQGYRDYEQYF TGTGCCAGCAGCCAAGGCTACCGGGACTACGAGCAGTACTTC
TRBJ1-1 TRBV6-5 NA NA CASRSLGGNTEAFF TGTGCCAGCAGATCCCTGGGGGGGAACACTGAAGCTTTCTTT
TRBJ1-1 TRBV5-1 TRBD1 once CASSPGTGSQGTEAFF TGCGCCAGCAGCCCCGGGACAGGCTCCCAGGGGACTGAAGCTTTCTTT
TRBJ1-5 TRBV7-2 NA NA CASSENAPGSNQPQHF TGTGCCAGCAGCGAAAATGCGCCGGGGAGCAATCAGCCCCAGCATTTT
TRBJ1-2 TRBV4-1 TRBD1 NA CASSQDMYRGPNYGYTF TGCGCCAGCAGCCAAGATATGTACAGGGGACCCAACTATGGCTACACCTTC
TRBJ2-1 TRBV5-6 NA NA CASSLDRSGEQFF TGTGCCAGCAGCTTGGATCGCTCCGGTGAGCAGTTCTTC
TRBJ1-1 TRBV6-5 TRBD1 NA CASRPGGSSTEAFF TGTGCCAGCCGGCCAGGGGGCTCTAGCACTGAAGCTTTCTTT
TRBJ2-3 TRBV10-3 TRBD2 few CAIKLAGGRDTQYF TGTGCCATCAAGCTAGCGGGGGGGAGAGATACGCAGTATTTT
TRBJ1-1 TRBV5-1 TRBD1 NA CASSLEGQGAKFDTEAFF TGCGCCAGCAGCTTGGAAGGACAGGGGGCGAAGTTCGACACTGAAGCTTTCTTT
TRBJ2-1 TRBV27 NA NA CASTLGSENNEQFF TGTGCCAGCACCCTTGGTTCGGAGAACAATGAGCAGTTCTTC
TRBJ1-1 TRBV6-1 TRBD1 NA CASSETGDTEAFF TGTGCCAGCAGTGAAACAGGGGACACTGAAGCTTTCTTT
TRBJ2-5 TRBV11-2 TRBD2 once CASSLKSAGSSGGETQYF TGTGCCAGCAGCTTAAAAAGCGCGGGTTCTAGCGGGGGAGAGACCCAGTACTTC
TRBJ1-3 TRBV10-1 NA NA CASSGTADSYSGNTIYF TGCGCCAGCAGTGGTACCGCGGACAGCTACTCTGGAAACACCATATATTTT
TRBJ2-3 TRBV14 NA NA CASSQGWGPGPDTQYF TGTGCCAGCAGCCAAGGGTGGGGGCCCGGCCCAGATACGCAGTATTTT
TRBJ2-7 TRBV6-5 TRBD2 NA CASSGLAGRGEQYF TGTGCCAGCTCAGGACTAGCGGGAAGGGGGGAGCAGTACTTC
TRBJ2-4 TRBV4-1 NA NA CASSQVVGAAKNIQYF TGCGCCAGCAGCCAAGTCGTGGGGGCGGCCAAAAACATTCAGTACTTC
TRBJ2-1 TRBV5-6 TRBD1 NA CASSWPGQGAIEQFF TGTGCCAGCAGCTGGCCGGGACAGGGGGCTATTGAGCAGTTCTTC
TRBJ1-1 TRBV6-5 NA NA CASSPSEAFF TGTGCCAGCAGCCCCTCTGAAGCTTTCTTT
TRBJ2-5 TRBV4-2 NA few CASSQAPQSFTGGGETQYF TGTGCCAGCAGCCAAGCCCCGCAGTCGTTCACGGGGGGCGGGGAGACCCAGTACTTC
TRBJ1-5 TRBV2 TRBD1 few CASSELMGQGNQPQHF TGTGCCAGCAGTGAATTGATGGGACAGGGGAATCAGCCCCAGCATTTT
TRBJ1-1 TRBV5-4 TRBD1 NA CASSLAPGQVNTEAFF TGTGCCAGCAGCTTGGCCCCGGGACAGGTTAACACTGAAGCTTTCTTT
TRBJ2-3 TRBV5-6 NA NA CASRRGTAGRDTQYF TGTGCCAGCAGACGTGGTACCGCCGGTCGGGATACGCAGTATTTT
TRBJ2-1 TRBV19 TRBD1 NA CASSLGQGAFDEQFF TGTGCCAGTAGTCTCGGACAGGGGGCATTCGATGAGCAGTTCTTC
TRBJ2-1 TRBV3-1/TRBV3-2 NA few CASSREGGSGEQFF TGTGCCAGCAGCCGAGAGGGGGGGTCGGGTGAGCAGTTCTTC
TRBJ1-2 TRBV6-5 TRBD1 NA CASSHRGPVPYGYTF TGTGCCAGCAGCCACAGGGGGCCCGTCCCCTATGGCTACACCTTC
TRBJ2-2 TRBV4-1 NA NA CASSQDLHREDTGELFF TGCGCCAGCAGCCAAGATCTTCATAGGGAGGACACCGGGGAGCTGTTTTTT
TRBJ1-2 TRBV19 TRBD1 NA CASSTPTGGFPTDYGYTF TGTGCCAGTAGTACCCCGACAGGGGGCTTCCCGACTGACTATGGCTACACCTTC